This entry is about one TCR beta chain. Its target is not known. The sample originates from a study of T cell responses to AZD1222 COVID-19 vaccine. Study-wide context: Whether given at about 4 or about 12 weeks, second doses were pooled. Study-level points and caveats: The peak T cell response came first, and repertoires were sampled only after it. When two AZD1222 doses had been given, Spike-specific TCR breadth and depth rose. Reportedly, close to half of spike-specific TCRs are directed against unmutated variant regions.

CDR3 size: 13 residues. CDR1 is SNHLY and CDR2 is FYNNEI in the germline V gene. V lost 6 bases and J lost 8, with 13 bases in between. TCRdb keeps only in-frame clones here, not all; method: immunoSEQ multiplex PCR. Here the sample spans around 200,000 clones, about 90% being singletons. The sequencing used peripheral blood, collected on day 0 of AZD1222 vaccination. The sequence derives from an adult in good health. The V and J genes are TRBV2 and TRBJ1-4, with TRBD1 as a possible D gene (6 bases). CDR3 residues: CASSRGLGEKLFF. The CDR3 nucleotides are TGTGCCAGCAGCAGGGGTTTGGGAGAAAAACTGTTTTTT.